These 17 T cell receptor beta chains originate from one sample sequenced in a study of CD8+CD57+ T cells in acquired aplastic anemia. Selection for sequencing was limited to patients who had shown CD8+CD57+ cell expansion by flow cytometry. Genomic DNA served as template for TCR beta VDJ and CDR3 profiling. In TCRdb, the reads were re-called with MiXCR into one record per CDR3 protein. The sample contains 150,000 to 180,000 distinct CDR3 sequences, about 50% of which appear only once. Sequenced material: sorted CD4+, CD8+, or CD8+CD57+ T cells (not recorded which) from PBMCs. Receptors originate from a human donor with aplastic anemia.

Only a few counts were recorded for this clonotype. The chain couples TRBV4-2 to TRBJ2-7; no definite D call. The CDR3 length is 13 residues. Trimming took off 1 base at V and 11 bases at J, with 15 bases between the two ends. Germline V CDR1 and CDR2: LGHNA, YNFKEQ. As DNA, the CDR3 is TGTGCCAGCAGCCAAGGCCTAAAGGAACAAGAGTACTTC. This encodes CASSQGLKEQEYF.

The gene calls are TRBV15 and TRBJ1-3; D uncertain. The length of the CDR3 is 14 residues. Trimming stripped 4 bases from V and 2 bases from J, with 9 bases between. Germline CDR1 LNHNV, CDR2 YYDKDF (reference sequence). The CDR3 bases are TGTGCCACCAGCATACGGGTTACTGGAAACACCATATATTTT. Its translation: CATSIRVTGNTIYF.

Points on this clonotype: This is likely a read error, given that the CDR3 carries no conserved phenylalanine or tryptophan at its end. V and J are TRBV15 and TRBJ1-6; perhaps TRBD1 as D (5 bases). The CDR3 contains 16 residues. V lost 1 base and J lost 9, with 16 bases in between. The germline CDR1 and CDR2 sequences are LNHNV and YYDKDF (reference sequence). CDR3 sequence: CATSRGGLGGGSPLHS. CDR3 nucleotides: TGTGCCACCAGCAGAGGGGGCCTCGGGGGAGGTTCACCCCTCCACTCT.

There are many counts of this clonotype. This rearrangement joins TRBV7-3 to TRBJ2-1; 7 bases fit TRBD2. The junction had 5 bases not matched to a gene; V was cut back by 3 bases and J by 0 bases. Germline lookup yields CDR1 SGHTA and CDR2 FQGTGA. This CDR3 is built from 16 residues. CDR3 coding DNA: TGTGCCAGCAGCTTCTCCGGGGGGAGCTCCTACAATGAGCAGTTCTTC. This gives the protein CASSFSGGSSYNEQFF.

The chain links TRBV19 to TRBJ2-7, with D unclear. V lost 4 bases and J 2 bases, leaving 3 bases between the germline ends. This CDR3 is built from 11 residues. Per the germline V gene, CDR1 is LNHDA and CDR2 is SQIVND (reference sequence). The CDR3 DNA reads TGTGCCAGTAGTACCCCCTACGAGCAGTACTTC. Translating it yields CASSTPYEQYF.

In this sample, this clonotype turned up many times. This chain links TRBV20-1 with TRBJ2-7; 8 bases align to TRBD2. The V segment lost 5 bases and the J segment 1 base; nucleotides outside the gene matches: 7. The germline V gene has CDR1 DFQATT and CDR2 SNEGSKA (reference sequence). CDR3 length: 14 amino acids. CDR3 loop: CSALWLAGSYEQYF. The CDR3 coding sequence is TGCAGTGCTCTCTGGCTAGCGGGTTCCTACGAGCAGTACTTC.

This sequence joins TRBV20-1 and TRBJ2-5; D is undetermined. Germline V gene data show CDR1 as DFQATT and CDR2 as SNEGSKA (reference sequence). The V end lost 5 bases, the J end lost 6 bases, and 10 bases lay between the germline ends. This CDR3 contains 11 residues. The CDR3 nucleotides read TGCAGTGCTCCTCTTGGCCAGACCCAGTACTTC. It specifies CSAPLGQTQYF.

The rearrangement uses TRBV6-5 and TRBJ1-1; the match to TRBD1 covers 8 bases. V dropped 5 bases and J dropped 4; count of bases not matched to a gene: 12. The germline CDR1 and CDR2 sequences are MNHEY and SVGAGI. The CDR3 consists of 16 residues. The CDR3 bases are TGTGCCAGCAGTGGGAGCAGGGGGCAGATTAGCACTGAAGCTTTCTTT. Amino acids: CASSGSRGQISTEAFF.

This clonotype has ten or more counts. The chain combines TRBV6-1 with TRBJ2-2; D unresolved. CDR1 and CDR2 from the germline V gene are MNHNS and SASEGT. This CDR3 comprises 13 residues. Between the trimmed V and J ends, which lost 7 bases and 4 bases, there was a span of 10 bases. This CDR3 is CASTATGTGELFF. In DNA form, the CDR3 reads TGTGCCAGCACCGCCACGGGCACCGGGGAGCTGTTTTTT.

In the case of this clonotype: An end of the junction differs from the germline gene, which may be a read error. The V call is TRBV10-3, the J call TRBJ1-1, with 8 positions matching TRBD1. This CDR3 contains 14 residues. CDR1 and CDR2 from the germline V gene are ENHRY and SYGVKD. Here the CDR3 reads CAISEYGQGGREDF. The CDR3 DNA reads TGTGCCATCAGTGAGTATGGACAGGGCGGGAGAGAGGATTTT.

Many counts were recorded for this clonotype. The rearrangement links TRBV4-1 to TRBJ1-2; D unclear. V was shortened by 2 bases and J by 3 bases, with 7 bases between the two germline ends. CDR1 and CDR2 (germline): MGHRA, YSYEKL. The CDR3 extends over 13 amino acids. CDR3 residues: CASSQPTDYGYTF. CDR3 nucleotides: TGCGCCAGCAGCCAACCCACCGACTATGGCTACACCTTC.

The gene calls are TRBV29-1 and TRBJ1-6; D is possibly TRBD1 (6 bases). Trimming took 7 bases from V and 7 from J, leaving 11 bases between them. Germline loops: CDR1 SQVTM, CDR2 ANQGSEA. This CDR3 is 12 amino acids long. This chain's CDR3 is CSARDTNSPLHF. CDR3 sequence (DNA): TGCAGCGCCCGGGACACCAATTCACCCCTCCACTTT.

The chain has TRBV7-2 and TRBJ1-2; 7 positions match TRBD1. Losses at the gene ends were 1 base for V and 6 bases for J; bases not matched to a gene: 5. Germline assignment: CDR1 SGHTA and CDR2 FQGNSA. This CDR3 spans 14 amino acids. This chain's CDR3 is CASSLVATGNGYTF. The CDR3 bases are TGTGCCAGCAGCTTAGTGGCGACAGGGAATGGCTACACCTTC. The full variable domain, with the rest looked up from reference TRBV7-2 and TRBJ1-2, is GAGVSQSPSNKVTEKGKDVELRCDPISGHTALYWYRQSLGQGLEFLIYFQGNSAPDKSGLPSDRFSAERTGGSVSTLTIQRTQQEDSAVYLCASSLVATGNGYTFGSGTRLTVV.

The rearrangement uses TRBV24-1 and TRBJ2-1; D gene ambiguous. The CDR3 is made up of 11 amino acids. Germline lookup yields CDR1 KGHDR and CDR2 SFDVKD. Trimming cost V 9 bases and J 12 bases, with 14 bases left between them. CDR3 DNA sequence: TGTGCCACCTCCCAGGAAAGTGTGCAGTTCTTC. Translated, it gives CATSQESVQFF.

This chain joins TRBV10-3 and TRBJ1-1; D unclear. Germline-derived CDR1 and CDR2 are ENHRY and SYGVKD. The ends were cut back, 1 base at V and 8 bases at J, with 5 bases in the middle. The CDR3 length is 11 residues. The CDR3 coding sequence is TGTGCCATCAGTGAGTATGGGGAAGCTTTCTTT. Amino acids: CAISEYGEAFF.

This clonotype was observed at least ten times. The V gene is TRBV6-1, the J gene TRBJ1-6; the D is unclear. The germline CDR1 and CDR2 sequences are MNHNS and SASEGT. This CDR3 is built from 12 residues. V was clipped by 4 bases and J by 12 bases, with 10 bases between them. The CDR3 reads CASSGEIIPLHF. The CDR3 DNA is TGTGCCAGCAGTGGAGAGATAATACCCCTCCACTTT.

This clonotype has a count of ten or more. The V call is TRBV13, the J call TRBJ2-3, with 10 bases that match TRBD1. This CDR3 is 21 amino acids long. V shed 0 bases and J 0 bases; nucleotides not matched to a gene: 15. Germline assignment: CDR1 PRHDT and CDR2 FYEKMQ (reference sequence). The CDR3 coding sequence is TGTGCCAGCAGCTTAGGCGCCTCGGGACAGGGGCGTTTCACTAGCACAGATACGCAGTATTTT. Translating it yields CASSLGASGQGRFTSTDTQYF.